The entry that follows covers one T cell receptor beta chain sequence. The sample holds a few counts of this clonotype. The specificity of this receptor is unknown. No much larger clone is present one base from it, and per-base qualities are unavailable. Library generation was performed with PCR. Sequenced on an Illumina HiSeq 2500. To reduce PCR and sequencing biases, unique molecular identifiers were built into the TCR beta cDNA libraries. Every 1 to 10 million input T cells yielded about 500,000 cDNA molecules, meaning each molecule approximated one T cell. Patient libraries were prepared and sequenced with the same protocol used for the earlier healthy control dataset. Within a given batch, samples were prepared together, multiplexed and sequenced on the same HiSeq lane. Per the authors' processing: MIGEC was used to process the raw barcoded reads, and molecular identifier groups with only a single read were discarded before consensus assembly and CDR3 extraction. Clonotype tables were post-analysed with VDJtools, normalizing diversity by down-sampling all datasets to the smallest sample size. In repertoire overlap clustering, CDR3 amino acid sequences, but not nucleotide sequences, were matched to correct batch-related cross-sample contamination. In TCRdb, the public reads were trimmed at Q25 with fastp and aligned with MiXCR, with productive beta chains retained. Records with the same CDR3 protein are collapsed into one entry carrying the most frequent genes and DNA. The V and J calls and clone size are TCRdb's, not the authors'. In all, the sample holds around 700,000 distinct CDR3 sequences, and 59% of those were seen once. Together, the top ten hold around 10% of the sample.

As encoded in the germline V gene (reference sequence), CDR1 is SEHNR while CDR2 is FQNEAQ. Measured from the cysteine to the phenylalanine, the CDR3 is 12 residues long. Only the CDR3 region is kept as DNA, spanning 36 bases read in frame from base 1. The trim is 1 base for V and 11 bases for J, with a gap of 11 bases between the germline ends. To demonstrate the VDJtools post-analysis software, the study profiled TCR beta repertoires from the peripheral blood of 13 young patients with multiple sclerosis. Multiple sclerosis patients were children and adolescents aged roughly 6 to 17 years. The sample originates from a study of post-analysis software for immune sequencing data (dated by TCRdb to about 2015). Broadly, across the study: Relapsing-remitting, secondary progressive and progressive-relapsing multiple sclerosis were recorded as disease courses, and subtype annotation was lacking for some patients. A subset of samples was prepared in parallel using single-end sample barcoding, then pooled and co-amplified after Illumina adapter ligation. The multiple sclerosis patient repertoires were compared with more than 10 previously published healthy control repertoires from donors aged about 6 to 28 years.

General findings and caveats noted by the study authors: The control group was slightly older than the multiple sclerosis patient group. Patients showed significantly higher frequencies than controls for a handful of TRBV segments, among them TRBV5-6, TRBV5-1 and TRBV20-1. Compared with controls, multiple sclerosis patients had significantly lower normalized Chao1 diversity, a finding suggesting substantial peripheral T-cell clonal expansion. Strong co-clustering of samples prepared in the same batch was shown by direct clustering with F measure, prompting a batch-effect correction.

The sample consisted of blood. The V and J segments used are TRBV7-9 and TRBJ1-2, and possibly TRBD1, on 5 matching bases. This sequence was found in a girl aged 2 to 10 with multiple sclerosis. The sequenced DNA is TGTGCCAGCAGCTTAGAGGAGGGGCGGTACACCTTC. Its amino acids are CASSLEEGRYTF.